The clone carrying this T cell receptor (beta chain) was seen only a few times. Its antigen is still unknown. Germline V gene data show CDR1 as MNHEY and CDR2 as SVGEGT. The ends were cut back, 6 bases at V and 5 bases at J, with 10 bases in the middle. The CDR3 has 12 residues. Study-wide points: Larger-cohort validation covered only one TCR beta V-J rearrangement.

Semi-nested PCR with Nested Universal Primer A followed constant-region reverse priming of full-length variable regions. TCRdb analysed the 5' RACE reads with MiXCR anew, one entry per CDR3 protein. The sample contains tens of thousands of distinct CDR3 sequences, approximately 27% of which appear only once. The chain recombines TRBV6-2 or TRBV6-3 with TRBJ1-1; D call uncertain. The sequence was collected from a female donor with breast cancer. The sequenced material came from naive CD4+ T cells sorted from a lymph node. Stated subset: naive CD4+ T cells, CD4+CD45RA+CD25-. The DNA of the CDR3 is TGTGCCAGCAGGGCCGGGGATACTGAAGCTTTCTTT. This sequence encodes CASRAGDTEAFF.